The source of this TCR beta chain is a study of Ad26.COV2.S vaccination and SARS-CoV-2 variants. The wider study: Donor participated within the Ad26.COV2.S arm of the COV1001 trial.

Method: immunoSEQ multiplex PCR; TCRdb's copy keeps in-frame clones and lacks some. The sample consists of about 280,000 clones, approximately 87% of them appearing once. Study-level points and caveats: Breadth measured for non-spike TCRs was similar across vaccine and placebo recipients. Measurements of TCR breadth and depth may have given underestimates of the total T cell responses.

CDR3 length: 16 amino acids. V was clipped by 1 base and J by 2 bases, with 17 bases between them. Germline assignment: CDR1 GTSNPN and CDR2 SVGIG (reference sequence). Concerning this clone: The antigen is undetermined.

As to treatment: 15 to 20 received Ad26.COV2.S at low or high dose, single or two shots; about 5 received placebo; per-sample allocation not given. Day 63 after the first injection of vaccine or placebo was the sampling time. Vaccination employed an Ad26 vector expressing the Wuhan-strain SARS-CoV-2 spike. The rearrangement links TRBV30 to TRBJ1-2, with D possibly being TRBD1 (5 bases). This clonotype was obtained from a person between 18 and 59 years old who received the Ad26.COV2.S COVID-19 vaccine or a placebo. The sample in question was peripheral blood, obtained in a trial of Ad26.COV2.S vaccine versus placebo. Here the CDR3 DNA reads TGTGCCTGGAGTGGACAGTGGGGTTTATTGAACTATGGCTACACCTTC. Protein sequence: CAWSGQWGLLNYGYTF.